One sample yielded the 12 T cell receptor beta chains listed below, sequenced in a study of blood T cells in healthy people across ages. Primed by a sample-barcoded 5' primer and a J-beta primer mix, a second PCR proceeded for about 7 to 12 cycles. TCRdb processed the 5' RACE reads anew with MiXCR; each CDR3 protein has one entry. The sample contains about 1.4 million distinct CDR3 sequences, around 59% of which appear only once. Source material: blood. The receptors shown here come from a man younger than 30 in good health.

The V and J genes are TRBV7-2 and TRBJ2-5, with a possible D match to TRBD2 (6 bases). This CDR3 is built from 15 residues. Germline V gene sequence: CDR1 SGHTA, CDR2 FQGNSA. Trimming stripped 5 bases from V and 0 bases from J, with 13 bases between. As DNA, the CDR3 is TGTGCCAGCAGCGCAAAACGGGGGTACCAAGAGACCCAGTACTTC. It translates to CASSAKRGYQETQYF.

A single count supports this clonotype. The chain carries TRBV28 and TRBJ1-1, with a possible D match to TRBD1 (5 bases). The germline V and J ends were trimmed by 5 bases and 5 bases, with 15 bases remaining between them. The CDR3 covers 14 residues. From germline, CDR1 is MDHEN and CDR2 SYDVKM. This CDR3 is CASSGGRGATEAFF. Here the CDR3 DNA reads TGTGCCAGCAGTGGAGGAAGGGGCGCGACTGAAGCTTTCTTT.

The chain has TRBV6-2 or TRBV6-3 and TRBJ2-6, with TRBD1 identical over 8 bases. Germline V gene lookup returns CDR1 MNHEY and CDR2 SVGEGT. V dropped 2 bases and J dropped 0; count of bases not matched to a gene: 9. This CDR3 is built from 19 residues. The CDR3 loop reads CASSYDRDRPSSGANVLTF. CDR3 nucleotide sequence: TGTGCCAGCAGTTACGACAGGGACAGGCCCAGCTCTGGGGCCAACGTCCTGACTTTC.

This clonotype has more than one count but fewer than ten. The chain is built from TRBV27 and TRBJ2-5, with no clear D. This CDR3 contains 13 residues. Germline CDR1 MNHEY, CDR2 SMNVEV (reference sequence). V lost 0 bases and J 5 bases, leaving 7 bases between the germline ends. CDR3 coding DNA: TGTGCCAGCAGTTTATCTCCCCTGGAGACCCAGTACTTC. The encoded protein is CASSLSPLETQYF.

The genes are TRBV12-3 or TRBV12-4 and TRBJ2-7; unclear D gene. This CDR3 contains 14 residues. Trimming removed 5 bases from V and 1 base from J, with 12 bases in between. The CDR3 here is CASSTHGRSYEQYF. In DNA form, the CDR3 reads TGTGCCAGCAGTACCCACGGGCGTTCCTACGAGCAGTACTTC.

This chain connects TRBV20-1 to TRBJ2-1; D is uncertain. V was trimmed by 3 bases and J by 3 bases, leaving 15 bases between them. The germline V gene has CDR1 DFQATT and CDR2 SNEGSKA (reference sequence). CDR3 size: 15 residues. The CDR3 DNA reads TGCAGTGCTAGGATTCTTATTGCCGTCTACAATGAGCAGTTCTTC. This gives the protein CSARILIAVYNEQFF.

The V call is TRBV4-1, the J call TRBJ1-3; D remains ambiguous. The germline CDR1 and CDR2 sequences are MGHRA and YSYEKL. The CDR3 contains 15 residues. Trimming left V 2 bases short and J 4 bases short, with 12 bases between. The CDR3 loop is CASSQQPLRGNTIYF. The DNA of the CDR3 is TGCGCCAGCAGCCAACAACCTCTGAGGGGAAACACCATATATTTT.

The V and J genes are TRBV2 and TRBJ2-1; D gene unclear. There are 13 residues in the CDR3. From germline, CDR1 is SNHLY and CDR2 FYNNEI. The V end was cut by 7 bases, the J end by 9 bases, with 16 bases between. In DNA, the CDR3 is TGTGCCAGCAAGGTCGCCGGGTTGGGTGAGCAGTTCTTC. Residues: CASKVAGLGEQFF.

The rearrangement links TRBV5-8 to TRBJ2-5, with D unclear. The last part of the DNA fits TRBJ2-7 better; the J call may be wrong. The CDR3 contains 13 residues. Germline V gene sequence: CDR1 SGHTS, CDR2 YDEGEE. The CDR3 DNA is TGTGCCAGCAGCTTGGGTTTCCACCACGAGCAGTACTTC. Encoded protein: CASSLGFHHEQYF.

The chain recombines TRBV15 with TRBJ2-7; tentatively, D is TRBD2 (6 bases). V gave up 3 bases and J gave up 2 bases, with 8 bases separating them. CDR1 and CDR2 (germline): LNHNV, YYDKDF (reference sequence). The CDR3 sequence is 13 residues long. The CDR3 nucleotides are TGTGCCACCAGCAGCGGCGGGACCTACGAGCAGTACTTC. This codes for CATSSGGTYEQYF.

The V call is TRBV5-6, the J call TRBJ2-1; D possibly matches TRBD1 or TRBD2 (5 bases each). This CDR3 spans 13 amino acids. V lost 4 bases to trimming and J lost 11 bases, with 16 bases between them. Germline CDR1 SGHDT, CDR2 YYEEEE. CDR3 sequence reads: CASSTRDPRQQFF. CDR3 coding DNA: TGTGCCAGCAGCACACGGGACCCACGACAGCAGTTCTTC.

This clonotype occurred a few times. The V gene is TRBV7-9, the J gene TRBJ2-3; D gene unclear. The CDR3 totals 17 residues. Trimming stripped 2 bases from V and 2 bases from J, with 17 bases between. Germline CDR1 reads SEHNR; CDR2 reads FQNEAQ (reference sequence). This CDR3 is CASSLSLGYHFTDTQYF. The CDR3 DNA is TGTGCCAGCAGCTTATCTCTAGGCTACCACTTCACAGATACGCAGTATTTT.